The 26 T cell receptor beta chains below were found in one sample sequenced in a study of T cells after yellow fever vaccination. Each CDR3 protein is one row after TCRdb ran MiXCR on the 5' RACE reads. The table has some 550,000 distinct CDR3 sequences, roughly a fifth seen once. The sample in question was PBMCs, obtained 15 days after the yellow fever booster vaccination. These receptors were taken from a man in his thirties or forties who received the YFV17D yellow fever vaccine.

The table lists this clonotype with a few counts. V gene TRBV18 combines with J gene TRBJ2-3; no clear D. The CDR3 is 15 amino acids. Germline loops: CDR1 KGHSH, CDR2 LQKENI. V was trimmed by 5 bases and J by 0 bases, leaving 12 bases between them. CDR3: CASSSPMRSTDTQYF. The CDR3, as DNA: TGTGCCAGCTCATCGCCTATGAGGAGCACAGATACGCAGTATTTT. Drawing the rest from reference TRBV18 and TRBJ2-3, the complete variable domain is NAGVMQNPRHLVRRRGQEARLRCSPMKGHSHVYWYRQLPEEGLKFMVYLQKENIIDESGMPKERFSAEFPKEGPSILRIQQVVRGDSAAYFCASSSPMRSTDTQYFGPGTRLTVL.

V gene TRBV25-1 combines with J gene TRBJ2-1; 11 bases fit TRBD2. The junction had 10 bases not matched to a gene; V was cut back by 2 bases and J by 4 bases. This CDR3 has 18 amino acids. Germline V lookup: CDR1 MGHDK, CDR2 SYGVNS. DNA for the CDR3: TGTGCCAGCAGTGAACTGGGGATAGCGGGAGGGCCTTACAATGAGCAGTTCTTC. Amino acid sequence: CASSELGIAGGPYNEQFF.

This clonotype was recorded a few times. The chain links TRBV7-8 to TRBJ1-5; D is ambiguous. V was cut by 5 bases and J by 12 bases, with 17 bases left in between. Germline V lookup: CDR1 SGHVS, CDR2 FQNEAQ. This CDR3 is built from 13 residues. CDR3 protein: CASSAGAREHQHF. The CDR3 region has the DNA TGTGCCAGCAGCGCTGGCGCCCGGGAGCACCAGCATTTT.

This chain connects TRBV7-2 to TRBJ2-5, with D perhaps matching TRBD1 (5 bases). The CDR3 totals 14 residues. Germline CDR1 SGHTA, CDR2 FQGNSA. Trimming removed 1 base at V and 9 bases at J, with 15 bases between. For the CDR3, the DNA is TGTGCCAGCAGCTTAGGTGTGGGGCGAGTCGCCCAGTACTTC. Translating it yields CASSLGVGRVAQYF. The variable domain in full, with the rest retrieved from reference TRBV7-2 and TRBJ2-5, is GAGVSQSPSNKVTEKGKDVELRCDPISGHTALYWYRQSLGQGLEFLIYFQGNSAPDKSGLPSDRFSAERTGGSVSTLTIQRTQQEDSAVYLCASSLGVGRVAQYFGPGTRLLVL.

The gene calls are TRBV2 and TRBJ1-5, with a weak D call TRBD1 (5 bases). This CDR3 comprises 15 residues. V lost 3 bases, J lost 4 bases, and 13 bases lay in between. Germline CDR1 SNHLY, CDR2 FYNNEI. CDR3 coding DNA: TGTGCCAGCAGTGACCCGGGGCCAGGGAATCAGCCCCAGCATTTT. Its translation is CASSDPGPGNQPQHF.

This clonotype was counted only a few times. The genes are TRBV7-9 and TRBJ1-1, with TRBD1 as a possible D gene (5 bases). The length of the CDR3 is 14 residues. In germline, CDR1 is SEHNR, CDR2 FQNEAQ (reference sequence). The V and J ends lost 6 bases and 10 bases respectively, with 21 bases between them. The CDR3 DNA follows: TGTGCCAGCAGTACGGCGGGGGTCGGCTTCTCAGCTTTCTTT. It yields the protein CASSTAGVGFSAFF.

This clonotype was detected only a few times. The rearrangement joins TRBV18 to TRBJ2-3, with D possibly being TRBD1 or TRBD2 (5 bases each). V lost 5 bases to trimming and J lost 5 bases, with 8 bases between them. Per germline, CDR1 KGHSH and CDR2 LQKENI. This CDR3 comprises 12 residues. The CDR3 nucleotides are TGTGCCAGCTCAGATGGGGGAGATACGCAGTATTTT. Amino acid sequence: CASSDGGDTQYF. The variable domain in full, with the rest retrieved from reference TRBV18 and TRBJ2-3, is NAGVMQNPRHLVRRRGQEARLRCSPMKGHSHVYWYRQLPEEGLKFMVYLQKENIIDESGMPKERFSAEFPKEGPSILRIQQVVRGDSAAYFCASSDGGDTQYFGPGTRLTVL.

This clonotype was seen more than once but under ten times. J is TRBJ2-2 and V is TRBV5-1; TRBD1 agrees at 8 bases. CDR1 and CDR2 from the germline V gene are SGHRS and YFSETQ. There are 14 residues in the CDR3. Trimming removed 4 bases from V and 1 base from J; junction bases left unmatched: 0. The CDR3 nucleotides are TGCGCCAGCAGCGGACAGGGGAACACCGGGGAGCTGTTTTTT. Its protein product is CASSGQGNTGELFF.

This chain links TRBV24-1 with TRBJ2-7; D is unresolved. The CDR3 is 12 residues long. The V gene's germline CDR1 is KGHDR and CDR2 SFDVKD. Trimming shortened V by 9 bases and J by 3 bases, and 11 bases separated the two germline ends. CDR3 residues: CATRGRNYEQYF. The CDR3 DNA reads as TGTGCCACCCGCGGTAGGAACTACGAGCAGTACTTC.

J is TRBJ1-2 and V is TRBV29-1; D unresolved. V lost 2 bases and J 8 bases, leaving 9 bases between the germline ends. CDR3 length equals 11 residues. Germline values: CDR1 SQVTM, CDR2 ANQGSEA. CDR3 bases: TGCAGCGTTGAATCCCCGGGCGGCTACACCTTC. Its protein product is CSVESPGGYTF.

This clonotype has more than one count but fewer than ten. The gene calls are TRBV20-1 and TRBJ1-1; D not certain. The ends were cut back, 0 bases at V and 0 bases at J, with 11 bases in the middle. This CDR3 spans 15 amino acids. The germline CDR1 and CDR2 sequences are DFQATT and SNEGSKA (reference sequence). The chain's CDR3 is CSARELVGLNTEAFF. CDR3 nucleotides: TGCAGTGCTAGAGAGCTTGTTGGGTTGAACACTGAAGCTTTCTTT.

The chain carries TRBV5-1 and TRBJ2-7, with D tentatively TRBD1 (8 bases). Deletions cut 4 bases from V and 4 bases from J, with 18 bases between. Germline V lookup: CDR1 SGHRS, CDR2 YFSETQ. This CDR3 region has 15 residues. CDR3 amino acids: CASSQPQGGTYEQYF. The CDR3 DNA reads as TGCGCCAGCAGCCAACCACAGGGGGGGACTTACGAGCAGTACTTC.

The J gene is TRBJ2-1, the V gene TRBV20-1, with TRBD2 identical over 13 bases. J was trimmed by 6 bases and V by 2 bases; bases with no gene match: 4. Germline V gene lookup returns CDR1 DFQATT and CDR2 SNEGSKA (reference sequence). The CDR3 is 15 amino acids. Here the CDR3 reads CSARKGLAGFNEQFF. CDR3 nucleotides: TGCAGTGCTAGAAAGGGACTAGCGGGATTCAATGAGCAGTTCTTC.

The CDR3 sequence: CASSPMVPGGKNIQYF. The CDR3 coding sequence is TGTGCCAGCTCACCAATGGTGCCGGGGGGCAAAAACATTCAGTACTTC. This sequence joins TRBV18 and TRBJ2-4; 7 bases match TRBD2. The CDR3 length is 16 residues. With 2 bases clipped from V and 3 bases from J, the junction kept 7 bases outside the gene matches. CDR1 and CDR2 from the germline V gene are KGHSH and LQKENI.

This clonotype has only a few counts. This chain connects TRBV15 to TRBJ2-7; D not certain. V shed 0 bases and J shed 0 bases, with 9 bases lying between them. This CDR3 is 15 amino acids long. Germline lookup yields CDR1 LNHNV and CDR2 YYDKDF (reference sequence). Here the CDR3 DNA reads TGTGCCACCAGCAGAGAGGCCCTTAGCTCCTACGAGCAGTACTTC. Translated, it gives CATSREALSSYEQYF.

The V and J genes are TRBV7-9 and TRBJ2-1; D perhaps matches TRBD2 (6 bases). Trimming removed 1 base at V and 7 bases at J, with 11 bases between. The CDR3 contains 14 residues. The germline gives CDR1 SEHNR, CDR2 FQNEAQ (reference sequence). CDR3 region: CASSLGAGWNEQFF. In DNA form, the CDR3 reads TGTGCCAGCAGCTTAGGCGCGGGGTGGAATGAGCAGTTCTTC.

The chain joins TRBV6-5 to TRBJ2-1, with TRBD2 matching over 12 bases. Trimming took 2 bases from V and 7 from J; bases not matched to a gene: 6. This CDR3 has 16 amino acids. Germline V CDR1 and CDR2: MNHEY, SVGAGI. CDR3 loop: CASSYPGLAGTNEQFF. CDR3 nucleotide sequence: TGTGCCAGCAGTTACCCAGGACTAGCGGGAACGAATGAGCAGTTCTTC.

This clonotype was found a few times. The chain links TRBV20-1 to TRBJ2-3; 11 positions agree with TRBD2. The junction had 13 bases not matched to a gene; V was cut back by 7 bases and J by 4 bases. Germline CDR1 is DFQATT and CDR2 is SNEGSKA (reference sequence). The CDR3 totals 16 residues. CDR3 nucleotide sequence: TGCAGTGTCACCCCTGTAGCGGGAGGGACGTCAGATACGCAGTATTTT. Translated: CSVTPVAGGTSDTQYF.

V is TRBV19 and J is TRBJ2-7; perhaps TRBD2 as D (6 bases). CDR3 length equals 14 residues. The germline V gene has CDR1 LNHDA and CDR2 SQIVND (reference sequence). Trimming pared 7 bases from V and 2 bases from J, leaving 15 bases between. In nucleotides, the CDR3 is TGTGCCAGTATTGATCGGGACTCGCCCTACGAGCAGTACTTC. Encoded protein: CASIDRDSPYEQYF.

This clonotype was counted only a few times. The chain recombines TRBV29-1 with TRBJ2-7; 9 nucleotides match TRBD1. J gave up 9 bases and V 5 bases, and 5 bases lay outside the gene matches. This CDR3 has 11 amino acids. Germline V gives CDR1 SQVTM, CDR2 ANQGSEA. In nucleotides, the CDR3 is TGCAGCGTTACAGGGGGCTATGGGCAGTACTTC. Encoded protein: CSVTGGYGQYF.

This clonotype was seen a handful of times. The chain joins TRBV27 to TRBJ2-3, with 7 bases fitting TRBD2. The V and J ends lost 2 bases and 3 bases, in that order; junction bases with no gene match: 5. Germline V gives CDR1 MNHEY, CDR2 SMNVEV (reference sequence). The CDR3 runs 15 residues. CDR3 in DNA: TGTGCCAGCAGTTTAGGAAAAGCGGGGACAGATACGCAGTATTTT. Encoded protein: CASSLGKAGTDTQYF.

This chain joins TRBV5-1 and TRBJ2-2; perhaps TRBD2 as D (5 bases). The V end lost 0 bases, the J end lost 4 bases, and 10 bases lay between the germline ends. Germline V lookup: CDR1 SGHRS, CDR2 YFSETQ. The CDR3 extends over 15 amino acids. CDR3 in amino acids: CASSLGREPTGELFF. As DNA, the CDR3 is TGCGCCAGCAGCTTGGGTCGGGAACCCACCGGGGAGCTGTTTTTT.

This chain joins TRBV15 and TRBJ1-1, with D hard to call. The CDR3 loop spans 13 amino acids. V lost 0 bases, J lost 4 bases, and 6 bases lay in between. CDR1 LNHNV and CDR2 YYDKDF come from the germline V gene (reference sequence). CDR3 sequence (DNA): TGTGCCACCAGCAGAGAACGAACCACTGAAGCTTTCTTT. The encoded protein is CATSRERTTEAFF.

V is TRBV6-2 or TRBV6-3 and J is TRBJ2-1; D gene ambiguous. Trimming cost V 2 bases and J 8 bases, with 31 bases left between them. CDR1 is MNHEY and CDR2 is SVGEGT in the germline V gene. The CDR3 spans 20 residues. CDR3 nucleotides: TGTGCCAGCAGTTACGATAAGCCGTCCCCTAGAGACCCCCGGGTGTATGAGCAGTTCTTC. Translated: CASSYDKPSPRDPRVYEQFF.

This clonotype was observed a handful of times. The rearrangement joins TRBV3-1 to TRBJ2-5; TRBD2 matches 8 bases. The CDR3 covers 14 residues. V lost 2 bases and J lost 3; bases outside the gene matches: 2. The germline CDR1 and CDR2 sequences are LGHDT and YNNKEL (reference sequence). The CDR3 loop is CASSQRAGEETQYF. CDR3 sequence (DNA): TGTGCCAGCAGCCAAAGAGCGGGAGAAGAGACCCAGTACTTC.

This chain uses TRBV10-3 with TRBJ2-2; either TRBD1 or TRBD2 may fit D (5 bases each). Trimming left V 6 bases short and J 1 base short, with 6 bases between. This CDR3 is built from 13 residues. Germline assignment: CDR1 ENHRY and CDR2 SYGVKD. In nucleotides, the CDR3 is TGTGCCATCAGGGGGGAGAACACCGGGGAGCTGTTTTTT. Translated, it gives CAIRGENTGELFF.